This entry lists 12 T cell receptor beta chains sequenced from one sample in a study of cytomegalovirus exposure and HLA in healthy donors. 13 Jbeta primers and 60 Vbeta primers were used for the PCR. Generated by immunoSEQ multiplex PCR, the TCRdb table keeps only in-frame clones and is missing some. Among tens of thousands of clones listed, about 77% were seen once. Specimen: PBMCs. These receptors originate from a male donor in good health and CMV-seropositive.

The V call is TRBV27, the J call TRBJ2-1; maybe TRBD2 (7 bases). The V end was cut by 5 bases, the J end by 13 bases, with 15 bases between. The length of the CDR3 is 12 residues. In germline, CDR1 is MNHEY, CDR2 SMNVEV (reference sequence). The CDR3, as DNA: TGTGCCAGCAGTCCCCGGTCGGGGGGCCAGTTCTTC. Amino acids: CASSPRSGGQFF.

The chain recombines TRBV30 with TRBJ1-4; the D gene is possibly TRBD1 (6 bases). The CDR3 is made up of 14 amino acids. Looked up from germline, CDR1 is GTSNPN and CDR2 is SVGIG (reference sequence). The V and J ends lost 4 bases and 4 bases respectively, with 13 bases between them. CDR3 sequence: CAWTRTAVNEKLFF. The DNA for the CDR3 is TGTGCCTGGACGAGGACAGCCGTTAATGAAAAACTGTTTTTT. Variable domain in full (rest from reference TRBV30 and TRBJ1-4): SQTIHQWPATLVQPVGSPLSLECTVEGTSNPNLYWYRQAAGRGLQLLFYSVGIGQISSEVPQNLSASRPQDRQFILSSKKLLLSDSGFYLCAWTRTAVNEKLFFGSGTQLSVL.

The chain employs TRBV7-9 and TRBJ1-6, with D perhaps TRBD1 (6 bases). The CDR3 is 15 amino acids. From germline, CDR1 is SEHNR and CDR2 FQNEAQ (reference sequence). V shed 5 bases and J shed 8 bases, with 16 bases lying between them. The CDR3: CASSGRGAIYSPLHF. The CDR3 DNA reads TGTGCCAGCAGCGGCCGGGGGGCCATTTATTCACCCCTCCACTTT.

The chain uses TRBV18 and TRBJ2-2; the D gene is possibly TRBD2 (5 bases). The CDR3 spans 13 residues. Trimming pared 3 bases from V and 7 bases from J, leaving 9 bases between. The germline V gene encodes CDR1 KGHSH and CDR2 LQKENI. The chain's CDR3 is CASSPGMHGELFF. In DNA form, the CDR3 reads TGTGCCAGCTCACCCGGGATGCACGGGGAGCTGTTTTTT.

The chain combines TRBV10-2 with TRBJ2-3; 7 nucleotides line up with TRBD1. Germline-derived CDR1 and CDR2 are WSHSY and SAAADI. The CDR3 contains 12 residues. V lost 6 bases and J lost 5; bases outside the gene matches: 2. CDR3 in DNA: TGCGCCAGCAGCCAGGGGGTAGATACGCAGTATTTT. Amino acid sequence: CASSQGVDTQYF.

This clone was recorded only once. J is TRBJ2-7 and V is TRBV27; no clear D. This CDR3 region has 14 residues. CDR1 and CDR2 from the germline V gene are MNHEY and SMNVEV (reference sequence). The V gene lost 2 bases and the J gene lost 2 bases, with 10 bases spanning the gap. The CDR3 DNA follows: TGTGCCAGCAGTTTAGGTCAGTACCCCTACGAGCAGTACTTC. It codes for CASSLGQYPYEQYF.

The rearrangement uses TRBV5-5 and TRBJ2-1, with TRBD1 identical over 8 bases. The junction had 10 bases not matched to a gene; V was cut back by 3 bases and J by 8 bases. The CDR3 totals 15 residues. The V gene's germline CDR1 is SGHKS and CDR2 YYEKEE (reference sequence). The CDR3 spells CASSSYAGGLDEQFF. In DNA, the CDR3 is TGTGCCAGCAGCTCCTATGCAGGGGGCTTGGATGAGCAGTTCTTC.

This clone appeared once. V is TRBV6-5 and J is TRBJ2-3, with 9 bases fitting TRBD2. CDR1 is MNHEY and CDR2 is SVGAGI in the germline V gene. Trimming removed 6 bases from V and 0 bases from J; junction bases left unmatched: 4. CDR3 length: 15 residues. The CDR3 is CASRELAGSTDTQYF. The CDR3 DNA follows: TGTGCCAGCAGGGAGCTAGCGGGGAGCACAGATACGCAGTATTTT.

This clone was observed a few times. The CDR3: CAISESLAGENSYEQYF. Here the CDR3 DNA reads TGTGCCATCAGTGAGTCCCTAGCGGGAGAAAACTCCTACGAGCAGTACTTC. The chain carries TRBV10-3 and TRBJ2-7; 10 bases match TRBD2. Germline values: CDR1 ENHRY, CDR2 SYGVKD. V lost 0 bases to trimming and J lost 0 bases; unmatched junction nucleotides: 5. The CDR3 is made up of 17 amino acids.

CDR3 residues: CASSLGLAGEETQYF. CDR3 DNA sequence: TGTGCCAGCAGCTTAGGCCTAGCGGGGGAAGAGACCCAGTACTTC. V gene TRBV7-6 combines with J gene TRBJ2-5; the match to TRBD2 covers 10 bases. J gave up 3 bases and V 1 base, and 2 bases lay outside the gene matches. The CDR3 contains 15 residues. Germline V gene lookup returns CDR1 SGHVS and CDR2 FNYEAQ.

This chain joins TRBV6-5 and TRBJ2-5; 10 nucleotides agree with TRBD1. The last part of the DNA fits TRBJ2-7 better; the J call may be wrong. CDR1 is MNHEY and CDR2 is SVGAGI in the germline V gene. The CDR3 is 14 amino acids. The CDR3, as DNA: TGTGCCAGCAGTTACGACAGGGGGCTGGACGAGCAGTACTTC. Protein: CASSYDRGLDEQYF.

The chain recombines TRBV18 with TRBJ2-5; D is possibly TRBD1 (6 bases). The germline V gene has CDR1 KGHSH and CDR2 LQKENI. CDR3 length: 14 amino acids. Trimming took off 0 bases at V and 1 base at J, with 6 bases between the two ends. CDR3 protein: CASSPPGAQETQYF. For the CDR3, the DNA is TGTGCCAGCTCACCACCGGGGGCCCAAGAGACCCAGTACTTC.